This TCR beta chain is from a study of cytomegalovirus exposure and HLA in healthy donors. Regarding the study as a whole: Follow-up analysis later connected one missense variant in DCLRE1C with trimming of TCR beta V- and J-genes.

Unmatched junction bases numbered 6, after V lost 6 bases and J lost 2 bases. This CDR3 spans 14 amino acids. Germline loops: CDR1 MNHEY, CDR2 SVGAGI. Use of 60 Vbeta and 13 Jbeta primers characterized the PCR. Some clones are missing from TCRdb's copy, which holds only in-frame ones; the method was immunoSEQ multiplex PCR. The profile shows 85,000 to 120,000 clones, roughly four fifths of them singletons. Concerning this clone: What it recognizes is unknown.

This TCR was recovered from a man in his sixties in good health and CMV-seronegative. The V gene is TRBV6-5, the J gene TRBJ1-1; TRBD1 matches at 7 bases. Sequencing was done on a sample of PBMCs. DNA for the CDR3: TGTGCCAGCAGCCGGGACAGACTTAACACTGAAGCTTTCTTT. It codes for CASSRDRLNTEAFF.